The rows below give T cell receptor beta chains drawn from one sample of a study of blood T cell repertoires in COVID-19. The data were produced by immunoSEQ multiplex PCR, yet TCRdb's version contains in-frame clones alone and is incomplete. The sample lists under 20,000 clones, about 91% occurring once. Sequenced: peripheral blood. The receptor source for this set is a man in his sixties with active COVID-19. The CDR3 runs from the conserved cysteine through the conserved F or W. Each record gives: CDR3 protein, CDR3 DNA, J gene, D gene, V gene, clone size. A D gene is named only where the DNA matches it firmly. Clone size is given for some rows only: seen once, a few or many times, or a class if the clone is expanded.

CDR3: CALTRDRSYSGNTIYF; DNA: TGTGCCTTAACGAGGGACAGGTCCTACTCTGGAAACACCATATATTTT; J: TRBJ1-3; D: TRBD1; V: TRBV30; size: .
CDR3: CASSLVAGGQETQYF; DNA: TGTGCCAGCAGTTTAGTGGCGGGGGGCCAAGAGACCCAGTACTTC; J: TRBJ2-5; D: TRBD2; V: TRBV28; size: .
CDR3: CASSQPGLAGNYEQYF; DNA: TGTGCCAGCAGCCAACCGGGACTAGCGGGGAACTACGAGCAGTACTTC; J: TRBJ2-7; D: TRBD2; V: TRBV3-1/TRBV3-2; size: once
CDR3: CASSLPRTGRTPLHF; DNA: TGTGCCAGCAGTTTGCCCCGGACAGGGCGGACACCCCTCCACTTT; J: TRBJ1-6; D: TRBD1; V: TRBV28; size: .
CDR3: CASSQDGPSGRALLDTDTQYF; DNA: TGTGCCAGCAGCCAAGACGGCCCTAGCGGGAGGGCCTTGCTTGACACAGATACGCAGTATTTT; J: TRBJ2-3; D: TRBD2; V: TRBV3-1/TRBV3-2; size: .
CDR3: CASSLNVVGRPGGYTF; DNA: TGTGCCAGCAGCTTGAATGTAGTGGGGAGACCGGGTGGCTACACCTTC; J: TRBJ1-2; D: .; V: TRBV5-5; size: .
CDR3: CASSQWTSAVSGETQYF; DNA: TGTGCCAGCAGCCAGTGGACTAGCGCGGTATCGGGGGAGACCCAGTACTTC; J: TRBJ2-5; D: TRBD2; V: TRBV3-1/TRBV3-2; size: .
CDR3: CASSYPDEGAYEQYF; DNA: TGTGCCAGCAGTTACCCCGACGAGGGGGCCTACGAGCAGTACTTC; J: TRBJ2-7; D: .; V: TRBV6-6; size: .
CDR3: CASSSGTDYEQYF; DNA: TGTGCCAGCAGCAGCGGGACGGACTACGAGCAGTACTTC; J: TRBJ2-7; D: TRBD2; V: TRBV5-4; size: .
CDR3: CASSPRRGTEAFF; DNA: TGTGCCAGCAGCCCCCGAAGGGGGACTGAAGCTTTCTTT; J: TRBJ1-1; D: .; V: TRBV14; size: .
CDR3: CASSVTGTRGGDIQYF; DNA: TGTGCCAGCAGCGTCACCGGGACAAGGGGTGGGGACATTCAGTACTTC; J: TRBJ2-4; D: .; V: TRBV9; size: .